The rows below give T cell receptor beta chains drawn from one sample of a study of cytomegalovirus exposure and HLA in healthy donors. Generated by immunoSEQ multiplex PCR, the TCRdb table keeps only in-frame clones and is missing some. Found here are about 130,000 clones, around 79% of them singletons; the top ten hold about 3.7%. Material: PBMCs. The receptors originated from a male donor in good health and CMV-seronegative. The CDR3 runs from the conserved cysteine through the conserved F or W. Each record gives: V gene, J gene, CDR3 protein.

V: TRBV6-1
J: TRBJ2-1
CDR3: CASRGPNNEQFF

V: TRBV7-9
J: TRBJ1-3
CDR3: CASSLQGSSGNTIYF

V: TRBV19
J: TRBJ1-1
CDR3: CASRKQGNTNTEAFF

V: TRBV7-9
J: TRBJ2-7
CDR3: CASSPPGSYEQYF

V: TRBV19
J: TRBJ2-7
CDR3: CASSIGPGGGYEQYF

V: TRBV19
J: TRBJ1-6
CDR3: CASKGQTYNSPLHF

V: TRBV6-1
J: TRBJ1-5
CDR3: CASTFWRGTNQPQHF

V: TRBV29-1
J: TRBJ1-5
CDR3: CSVTWGTGGQPQHF

V: TRBV6-1
J: TRBJ2-1
CDR3: CASSEDVPGQGVYEQFF

V: TRBV6-7
J: TRBJ1-5
CDR3: CASKGGFPFSRWPQHF

V: TRBV19
J: TRBJ2-2
CDR3: CASSISWRGDGELFF

V: TRBV30
J: TRBJ1-2
CDR3: CAWSHQGNYGYTF

V: TRBV27
J: TRBJ2-7
CDR3: CASSLYPEAHEQYF

V: TRBV19
J: TRBJ2-1
CDR3: CASSMTGRSEFF

V: TRBV6-5
J: TRBJ1-1
CDR3: CASTYDSRGTEAFF

V: TRBV7-9
J: TRBJ2-3
CDR3: CASSAGLAGTSTDTQYF

V: TRBV30
J: TRBJ1-2
CDR3: CAWSVPNRGGYGYTF

V: TRBV5-1
J: TRBJ2-5
CDR3: CASSLASRMNQETQYF

V: TRBV10-2
J: TRBJ2-2
CDR3: CASRTSGGAGELFF

V: TRBV10-1
J: TRBJ2-1
CDR3: CASSSQGYNEQFF

V: TRBV10-3
J: TRBJ2-3
CDR3: CAISESLASDTQYF

V: TRBV27
J: TRBJ2-4
CDR3: CATSLAGAKNIQYF

V: TRBV7-8
J: TRBJ1-5
CDR3: CASSLVSVLGNQPQHF

V: TRBV11-3
J: TRBJ2-1
CDR3: CASSSRRDRNNEQFF

V: TRBV5-1
J: TRBJ2-7
CDR3: CASSFTGQGSYEQYF

V: TRBV7-7
J: TRBJ2-5
CDR3: CASSLVMEVQETQYF